What follows are 29 T cell receptor beta chains derived from one specimen sequenced in a study of shared clonotypes between healthy human individuals. Generated by immunoSEQ multiplex PCR, the TCRdb table keeps only in-frame clones and is missing some. Of approximately 2.5 million clones listed, 93% were seen once; the top ten hold 0.36%. The sequenced sample consisted of naive CD4+ T cells from PBMCs. The subset: CD45RA+ positively selected. These receptors originate from a man aged 18-30 years in good health. Some clones in this sample may be carry-over from other donors' samples.

The V and J genes are TRBV7-2 and TRBJ2-3; 10 nucleotides match TRBD2. This CDR3 region has 16 residues. With 5 bases clipped from V and 0 bases from J, the junction kept 5 bases outside the gene matches. Germline loops: CDR1 SGHTA, CDR2 FQGNSA. Here the CDR3 reads CASSPGLAVSTDTQYF. The DNA of the CDR3 is TGTGCCAGCAGCCCCGGACTAGCGGTTAGCACAGATACGCAGTATTTT.

The chain joins TRBV27 to TRBJ1-1, with D unclear. CDR1 is MNHEY and CDR2 is SMNVEV in the germline V gene (reference sequence). The CDR3 length is 15 residues. Trimming stripped 2 bases from V and 5 bases from J, with 15 bases between. CDR3 loop: CASSLGRRRITEAFF. CDR3 sequence (DNA): TGTGCCAGCAGTTTAGGGCGTAGGAGAATAACTGAAGCTTTCTTT.

The chain couples TRBV7-6 to TRBJ2-5, with 12 bases fitting TRBD2. Germline lookup yields CDR1 SGHVS and CDR2 FNYEAQ. V lost 3 bases, J lost 2 bases, and 1 base stayed unmatched. This CDR3 contains 15 residues. CDR3 in amino acids: CASSFGLAGQETQYF. The CDR3 DNA reads as TGTGCCAGCAGCTTCGGACTAGCGGGACAAGAGACCCAGTACTTC.

The chain joins TRBV30 to TRBJ2-2; tentative D call: TRBD2 (5 bases). Trimming pared 3 bases from V and 5 bases from J, leaving 16 bases between. Germline V gene data show CDR1 as GTSNPN and CDR2 as SVGIG (reference sequence). CDR3 length: 15 residues. The CDR3 sequence: CAWSELDWRTGELFF. The CDR3 DNA is TGTGCCTGGAGCGAGCTAGACTGGAGGACCGGGGAGCTGTTTTTT.

The CDR3 protein is CATQGSERLNEQFF. The CDR3 bases are TGTGCCACCCAGGGGTCTGAGCGCTTAAATGAGCAGTTCTTC. The chain couples TRBV10-3 to TRBJ2-1, with D perhaps matching TRBD1 (6 bases). Germline-derived CDR1 and CDR2 are ENHRY and SYGVKD. The V and J ends lost 10 bases and 7 bases respectively, with 20 bases between them. The CDR3 is 14 amino acids.

The rearrangement uses TRBV9 and TRBJ2-2; tentatively, D is TRBD2 (6 bases). V was pared by 4 bases and J by 0 bases, with 22 bases between. CDR1 is SGDLS, CDR2 YYNGEE, per germline. The CDR3 has 19 residues. Here the CDR3 reads CASSTGLRQTRSNTGELFF. As DNA, the CDR3 is TGTGCCAGCAGCACCGGACTCCGGCAGACTAGATCGAACACCGGGGAGCTGTTTTTT. The full variable domain, completed using reference TRBV9 and TRBJ2-2, is DSGVTQTPKHLITATGQRVTLRCSPRSGDLSVYWYQQSLDQGLQFLIQYYNGEERAKGNILERFSAQQFPDLHSELNLSSLELGDSALYFCASSTGLRQTRSNTGELFFGEGSRLTVL.

The V and J genes are TRBV7-2 and TRBJ2-7, with TRBD1 matching over 8 bases. This CDR3 spans 13 amino acids. Germline V gene lookup returns CDR1 SGHTA and CDR2 FQGNSA. J was trimmed by 9 bases and V by 5 bases; bases with no gene match: 9. CDR3 bases: TGTGCCAGCAGCGGAGACAGGGGAAGTGGGCAGTACTTC. Amino acids: CASSGDRGSGQYF.

As regards this clone: This same CDR3 is encoded by further DNA sequences in the sample. The chain uses TRBV27 and TRBJ2-5; D is unresolved. Germline values: CDR1 MNHEY, CDR2 SMNVEV (reference sequence). V was pared by 4 bases and J by 4 bases, with 7 bases between. The CDR3 sequence is 12 residues long. The CDR3 region has the DNA TGTGCCAGCAGTTCCTCCCTAGAGACCCAGTACTTC. Translation: CASSSSLETQYF.

This clone was detected once. The gene calls are TRBV9 and TRBJ2-1; the match to TRBD2 covers 10 bases. The CDR3 loop spans 15 amino acids. Germline V CDR1 and CDR2: SGDLS, YYNGEE. V trimming: 3 bases; J trimming: 4 bases; junction bases outside the gene matches: 4. The CDR3 loop is CASSEASGRYNEQFF. The CDR3 DNA reads TGTGCCAGCAGCGAAGCTAGCGGGAGATACAATGAGCAGTTCTTC.

The chain links TRBV10-3 to TRBJ2-1; 8 bases match TRBD2. The CDR3 loop spans 16 amino acids. The V and J ends lost 4 bases and 5 bases, in that order; junction bases with no gene match: 10. The germline gives CDR1 ENHRY, CDR2 SYGVKD. The CDR3 nucleotides read TGTGCCATCAGTGCCCCCGGGGCGGGAGGCCACAATGAGCAGTTCTTC. Translated: CAISAPGAGGHNEQFF.

The chain has TRBV30 and TRBJ1-1; 7 bases map to TRBD1. V lost 3 bases and J lost 10; bases outside the gene matches: 11. CDR1 is GTSNPN, CDR2 SVGIG, per germline (reference sequence). There are 13 residues in the CDR3. The CDR3 protein is CAWRRLGQVGAFF. CDR3 coding DNA: TGTGCCTGGAGGAGACTAGGACAGGTTGGAGCTTTCTTT.

This chain uses TRBV10-3 with TRBJ2-5, with 8 nucleotides matching TRBD2. J lost 3 bases, V lost 6 bases, and 9 bases had no gene match. The CDR3 runs 15 residues. CDR1 and CDR2 (germline): ENHRY, SYGVKD. CDR3 in DNA: TGTGCCATCAGGGCGCAGTCGGGGGGGGAAGAGACCCAGTACTTC. Amino acids: CAIRAQSGGEETQYF.

This clone was counted once. Here the CDR3 reads CASSYSGHPYEQYF. Here the CDR3 DNA reads TGTGCCAGCAGTTACTCAGGACACCCCTACGAGCAGTACTTC. The chain carries TRBV6-6 and TRBJ2-7; a possible D gene is TRBD1 (5 bases). The germline V gene encodes CDR1 MNHNY and CDR2 SVGAGI (reference sequence). The CDR3 spans 14 residues. Trimming left V 0 bases short and J 2 bases short, with 8 bases between.

The genes are TRBV28 and TRBJ2-1, with 10 positions matching TRBD2. This CDR3 region has 19 residues. CDR1 MDHEN and CDR2 SYDVKM come from the germline V gene. V gave up 2 bases and J gave up 3 bases; unmatched junction bases: 13. The CDR3 DNA reads as TGTGCCAGCAGTTTAGTTTCTAGGGCTAGCGGGAGTCTCTACAATGAGCAGTTCTTC. Its translation is CASSLVSRASGSLYNEQFF.

The chain recombines TRBV5-4 with TRBJ2-3; 12 bases match TRBD2. Germline loops: CDR1 SGHNT, CDR2 YYREEE (reference sequence). V lost 3 bases, J lost 6 bases, and 8 bases stayed unmatched. This CDR3 is 16 amino acids long. The CDR3 nucleotides are TGTGCCAGCAGCTCCAGACTAGCGGGAGTTGGGGATACGCAGTATTTT. Translation: CASSSRLAGVGDTQYF.

In the case of this clone: The same CDR3 can be traced to other DNA sequences in this sample. This sequence joins TRBV18 and TRBJ1-1; weak D call: TRBD1 (5 bases). Germline V lookup: CDR1 KGHSH, CDR2 LQKENI. The V end was cut by 3 bases, the J end by 1 base, with 9 bases between. The CDR3 spans 14 residues. CDR3 amino acids: CASSPGTENTEAFF. The CDR3, as DNA: TGTGCCAGCTCACCTGGGACGGAGAACACTGAAGCTTTCTTT.

This clone has more than one count but fewer than ten. The V gene is TRBV6-5, the J gene TRBJ1-5, with D perhaps TRBD1 (5 bases). V gave up 5 bases and J gave up 3 bases, with 14 bases separating them. This CDR3 comprises 15 residues. The germline V gene encodes CDR1 MNHEY and CDR2 SVGAGI. The CDR3: CASSRQIPANQPQHF. The CDR3 DNA follows: TGTGCCAGCAGTAGACAGATTCCGGCCAATCAGCCCCAGCATTTT.

J is TRBJ2-1 and V is TRBV28; D may be TRBD2 (5 bases). Trimming took 8 bases from V and 0 from J, leaving 17 bases between them. The CDR3 loop spans 16 amino acids. Germline values: CDR1 MDHEN, CDR2 SYDVKM. In DNA form, the CDR3 reads TGTGCCAGCGGGGAGAGGTGGCCGAGCTCCTACAATGAGCAGTTCTTC. Its protein is CASGERWPSSYNEQFF.

The DNA of the CDR3 is TGTGCCAGCAGCTTAGGGCTAGCGGCGGAGACCCAGTACTTC. As protein: CASSLGLAAETQYF. The chain carries TRBV11-2 and TRBJ2-5; 7 nucleotides match TRBD2. The CDR3 consists of 14 residues. Germline assignment: CDR1 SGHAT and CDR2 FQNNGV. J was trimmed by 5 bases and V by 1 base; bases with no gene match: 4.

This clone is a singleton in its sample. V usage is TRBV7-8 and J usage is TRBJ1-1, with D tentatively TRBD1 (6 bases). Germline-derived CDR1 and CDR2 are SGHVS and FQNEAQ. V dropped 5 bases and J dropped 2 bases, with 15 bases sitting between them. The CDR3 contains 15 residues. The chain's CDR3 is CASSTIQGLNTEAFF. In DNA form, the CDR3 reads TGTGCCAGCAGCACCATACAGGGACTAAACACTGAAGCTTTCTTT.

The chain combines TRBV4-1 with TRBJ2-3; D may be TRBD2 (6 bases). Germline CDR1 reads MGHRA; CDR2 reads YSYEKL. Trimming removed 5 bases at V and 4 bases at J, with 16 bases between. The CDR3 is 15 residues long. Written as DNA, the CDR3 is TGCGCCAGCAGCGGGGGGAGCAGAAACGCAGATACGCAGTATTTT. It specifies CASSGGSRNADTQYF.

The J gene is TRBJ2-2, the V gene TRBV7-8; 7 nucleotides agree with TRBD1. Trimming cost V 2 bases and J 4 bases; bases outside gene matches: 7. CDR1 is SGHVS, CDR2 FQNEAQ, per germline. This CDR3 spans 16 amino acids. The CDR3 DNA is TGTGCCAGCAGCTTAAGGTCGACAGGGAGCACCGGGGAGCTGTTTTTT. It specifies CASSLRSTGSTGELFF.

The chain carries TRBV11-2 and TRBJ1-3; D remains ambiguous. The CDR3 is 18 amino acids. V lost 0 bases and J 0 bases, leaving 15 bases between the germline ends. Germline CDR1 reads SGHAT; CDR2 reads FQNNGV. CDR3 loop: CASSLDPRSPFSGNTIYF. DNA for the CDR3: TGTGCCAGCAGCTTAGACCCAAGGTCCCCCTTCTCTGGAAACACCATATATTTT.

The chain uses TRBV28 and TRBJ1-3; TRBD1 aligns across 9 bases. V lost 2 bases to trimming and J lost 5 bases; unmatched junction nucleotides: 4. The CDR3 covers 15 residues. Germline CDR1 and CDR2: MDHEN and SYDVKM. CDR3: CASSLRGQGRNTIYF. The CDR3 nucleotides are TGTGCCAGCAGTTTAAGAGGACAGGGGAGAAACACCATATATTTT.

The gene calls are TRBV7-3 and TRBJ2-2; the D is unclear. CDR3 size: 13 residues. Germline values: CDR1 SGHTA, CDR2 FQGTGA. The V end was cut by 5 bases, the J end by 2 bases, with 6 bases between. CDR3 amino acids: CASSPANTGELFF. The CDR3 DNA follows: TGTGCCAGCAGCCCGGCAAACACCGGGGAGCTGTTTTTT.

This chain uses TRBV28 with TRBJ2-7; D unclear. The CDR3 spans 15 residues. Germline loops: CDR1 MDHEN, CDR2 SYDVKM. The germline V and J ends were trimmed by 7 bases and 0 bases, with 16 bases remaining between them. CDR3 in amino acids: CASTPVPRRSYEQYF. DNA for the CDR3: TGTGCCAGCACCCCGGTACCCCGACGCTCCTACGAGCAGTACTTC.

The V call is TRBV5-6, the J call TRBJ2-7; D is ambiguous. CDR3 length: 12 amino acids. Trimming removed 4 bases from V and 6 bases from J, with 11 bases in between. The germline V gene encodes CDR1 SGHDT and CDR2 YYEEEE. This chain's CDR3 is CASSPGRTEQYF. CDR3 nucleotide sequence: TGTGCCAGCAGCCCCGGACGGACCGAGCAGTACTTC.

In this sample, this clone turned up once. The CDR3 region has the DNA TGTGCCAGCTCACCACTCCAGGGAGGGTACGAGCAGTACTTC. Amino acids: CASSPLQGGYEQYF. The chain combines TRBV18 with TRBJ2-7; 7 bases are a match to TRBD2. The CDR3 runs to 14 residues. Losses at the gene ends were 1 base for V and 4 bases for J; bases not matched to a gene: 4. Germline lookup yields CDR1 KGHSH and CDR2 LQKENI.

The rearrangement joins TRBV2 to TRBJ2-1, with unresolved D. The CDR3 covers 12 residues. The ends were cut back, 4 bases at V and 12 bases at J, with 13 bases in the middle. The germline CDR1 and CDR2 sequences are SNHLY and FYNNEI. CDR3 in DNA: TGTGCCAGCAGTGCGGAAGCTATCGGGCAGTTCTTC. Its translation: CASSAEAIGQFF.